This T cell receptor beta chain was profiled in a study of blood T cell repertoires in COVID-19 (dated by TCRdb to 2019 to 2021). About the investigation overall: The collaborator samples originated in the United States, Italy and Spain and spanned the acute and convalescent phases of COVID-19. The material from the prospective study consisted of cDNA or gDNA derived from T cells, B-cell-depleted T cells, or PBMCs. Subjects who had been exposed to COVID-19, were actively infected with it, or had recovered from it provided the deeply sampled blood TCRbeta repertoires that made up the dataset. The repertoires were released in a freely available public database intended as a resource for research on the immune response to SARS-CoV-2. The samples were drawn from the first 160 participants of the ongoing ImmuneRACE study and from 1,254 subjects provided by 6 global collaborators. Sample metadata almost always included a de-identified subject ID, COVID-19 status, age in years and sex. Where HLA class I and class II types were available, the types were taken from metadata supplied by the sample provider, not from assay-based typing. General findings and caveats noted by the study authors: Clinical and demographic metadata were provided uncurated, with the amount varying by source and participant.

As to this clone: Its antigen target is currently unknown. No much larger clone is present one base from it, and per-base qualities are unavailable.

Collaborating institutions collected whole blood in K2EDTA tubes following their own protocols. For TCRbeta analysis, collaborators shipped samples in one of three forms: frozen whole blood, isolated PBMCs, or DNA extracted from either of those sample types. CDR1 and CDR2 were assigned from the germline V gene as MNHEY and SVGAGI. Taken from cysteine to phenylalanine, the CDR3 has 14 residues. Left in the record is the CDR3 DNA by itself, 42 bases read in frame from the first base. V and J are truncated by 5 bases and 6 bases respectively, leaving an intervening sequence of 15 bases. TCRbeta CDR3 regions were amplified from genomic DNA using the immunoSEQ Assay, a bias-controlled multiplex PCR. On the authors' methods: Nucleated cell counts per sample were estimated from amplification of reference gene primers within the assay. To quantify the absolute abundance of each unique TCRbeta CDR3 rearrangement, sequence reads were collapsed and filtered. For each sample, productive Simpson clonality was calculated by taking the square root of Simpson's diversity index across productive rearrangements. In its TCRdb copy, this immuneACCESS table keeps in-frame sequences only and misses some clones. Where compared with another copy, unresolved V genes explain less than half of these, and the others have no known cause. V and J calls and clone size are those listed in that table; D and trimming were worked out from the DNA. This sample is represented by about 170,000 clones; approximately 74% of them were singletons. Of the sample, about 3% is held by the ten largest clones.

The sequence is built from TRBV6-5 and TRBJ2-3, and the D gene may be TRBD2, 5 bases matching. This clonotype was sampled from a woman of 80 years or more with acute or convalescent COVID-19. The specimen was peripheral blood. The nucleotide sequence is TGTGCCAGCAGTCCCGACTACCCGCCGGATACGCAGTATTTT. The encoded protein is CASSPDYPPDTQYF.